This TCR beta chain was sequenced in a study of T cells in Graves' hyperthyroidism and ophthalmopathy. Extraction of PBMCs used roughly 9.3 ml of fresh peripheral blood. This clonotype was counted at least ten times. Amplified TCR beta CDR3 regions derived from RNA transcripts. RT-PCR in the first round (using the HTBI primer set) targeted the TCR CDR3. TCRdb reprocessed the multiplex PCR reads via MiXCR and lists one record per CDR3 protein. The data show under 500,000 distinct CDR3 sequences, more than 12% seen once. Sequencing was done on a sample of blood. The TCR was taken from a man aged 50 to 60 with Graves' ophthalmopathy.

CDR3 nucleotides: TGCAGTGCTAGAGGGGGGGACACTGAAGCTTTCTTT. This sequence encodes CSARGGDTEAFF. This rearrangement joins TRBV20-1 to TRBJ1-1; tentative D call: TRBD1 (5 bases). The ends were cut back, 1 base at V and 3 bases at J, with 6 bases in the middle. CDR1 and CDR2 (germline): DFQATT, SNEGSKA (reference sequence). There are 12 residues in the CDR3.